Listed below are T cell receptor beta chains from one sample, sequenced in a study of cytomegalovirus exposure and HLA in healthy donors. Some clones are missing from TCRdb's copy, which holds only in-frame ones; the method was immunoSEQ multiplex PCR. The table includes 52,000 or so clones, 60% to 80% detected once. The sample was PBMCs. These receptors originate from a woman between 35 and 50 years old in good health and CMV-seropositive. CDR3s include the opening cysteine and the closing phenylalanine or tryptophan. The order of the fields is J gene, D gene, clone size, V gene, CDR3 DNA, CDR3 protein. D genes are given only for firm matches. The size entry is marked missing in some rows and otherwise reads once, few, many or a size class.

>TRBJ1-2|-|-|TRBV19
TGTGCCAGTACCCGAGGTCCCACGACGGGGGGCTACACCTTC
CASTRGPTTGGYTF
>TRBJ1-4|TRBD1|few|TRBV5-8
TGTGCCAGCAGAACCAGGGGGGTACGGACTAATGAAAAACTGTTTTTT
CASRTRGVRTNEKLFF
>TRBJ2-7|-|-|TRBV6-1
TGTGCCATAGAGCCCTACGAGCAGTACTTC
CAIEPYEQYF
>TRBJ1-2|TRBD1|-|TRBV6-5
TGTGCCAGCCAAGGACAGGGCAGTGGCTACACCTTC
CASQGQGSGYTF
>TRBJ2-2|TRBD1|-|TRBV18
TGTGCCAGCACACCTCCGGGACAGGCCGGGGAGCTGTTTTTT
CASTPPGQAGELFF
>TRBJ2-7|TRBD1|-|TRBV28
TGTGCCAGCAGTCCCCCGGGACAGGGGAGATACGAGCAGTACTTC
CASSPPGQGRYEQYF
>TRBJ1-1|-|-|TRBV28
TGTGCCAGCAGGACGCAGGGGCCCATGAACACTGAAGCTTTCTTT
CASRTQGPMNTEAFF
>TRBJ2-5|TRBD2|-|TRBV7-6
TGTGCCAGCAGCTTGGGAGCGGGGGGGCCGGGGGAGACCCAGTACTTC
CASSLGAGGPGETQYF
>TRBJ2-5|-|-|TRBV15
TGTGCCACCAGCAGAGGAGGCCCCTCAGAGACCCAGTACTTC
CATSRGGPSETQYF
>TRBJ1-2|-|-|TRBV6-5
TGTGCCAGCAGTTACGTGGGAGGGGGCTACACCTTC
CASSYVGGGYTF
>TRBJ1-2|TRBD1|-|TRBV28
TGTGCCAGTTTGCAGGGGGCTATTAACTATGGCTACACCTTC
CASLQGAINYGYTF
>TRBJ2-3|TRBD2|once|TRBV2
TGTGCCACCAGGTTAGCGGGGGCCATCACAGATACGCAGTATTTT
CATRLAGAITDTQYF
>TRBJ1-3|-|few|TRBV19
TGTGCCAGTAAACTATCGGCCCCCTCTGGAAACACCATATATTTT
CASKLSAPSGNTIYF
>TRBJ1-2|-|-|TRBV5-4
TGTGCCAGCAGCCGGGAGGGGTTAAGCGACTATGGCTACACCTTC
CASSREGLSDYGYTF
>TRBJ1-5|-|-|TRBV15
TGTGCCACCAGCATAGGGGGCAATCAGCCCCAGCATTTT
CATSIGGNQPQHF
>TRBJ1-3|-|-|TRBV30
TGTGCCTGGAGTGGAGGGGGTAACTCTGGAAACACCATATATTTT
CAWSGGGNSGNTIYF
>TRBJ1-1|TRBD1|-|TRBV5-1
TGCGCCAGCAGCGGAGGTCTCAGGGGGCCGGACACTGAAGCTTTCTTT
CASSGGLRGPDTEAFF
>TRBJ2-5|-|-|TRBV6-1
TGTGCCAGCAGCCCTCGGGGAACCCCGCAAGAGACCCAGTACTTC
CASSPRGTPQETQYF
>TRBJ2-7|-|-|TRBV7-9
TGTGCCAGCAGCTTAGTGGTCCCACTCGAGCAGTACTTC
CASSLVVPLEQYF
>TRBJ2-7|TRBD1|-|TRBV4-2
TGTGCCAGCAGCCCTCGGACAGGGGAGTCGAGGGAGCAGTACTTC
CASSPRTGESREQYF
>TRBJ1-6|-|-|TRBV5-4
TGTGCCAGCAGCGTCGACCAGGCTTCACCCCTCCACTTT
CASSVDQASPLHF
>TRBJ2-7|-|once|TRBV9
TGTGCCAGCAGCGTGTTAGGTAAGGGGTCCGACGAGCAGTACTTC
CASSVLGKGSDEQYF
>TRBJ1-4|-|-|TRBV7-2
TGTGCCAGCAGCTTAGTAAACAGGGATCTGGAAAAACTGTTTTTT
CASSLVNRDLEKLFF
>TRBJ2-1|TRBD2|-|TRBV18
TGTGCCAGCTCACCACTTGCGGGGGATTCCTACAATGAGCAGTTCTTC
CASSPLAGDSYNEQFF
>TRBJ2-7|-|-|TRBV7-8
TGTGCCAGCAGAGCAACCGGGACATGGTCCTACGAGCAGTACTTC
CASRATGTWSYEQYF
>TRBJ2-7|-|-|TRBV6-5
TGTGCCAGCAGACGACCGGGATCATCCTACGAGCAGTACTTC
CASRRPGSSYEQYF
>TRBJ2-1|TRBD2|-|TRBV5-1
TGCGCCAGCAGTGGGGCTAGCGGTTACAATGAGCAGTTCTTC
CASSGASGYNEQFF
>TRBJ1-6|-|-|TRBV6-1
TGTGCCAGCAGTGAAGCAATCGGGGGAAATTCACCCCTCCACTTT
CASSEAIGGNSPLHF
>TRBJ2-3|-|-|TRBV15
TGTGCCACCAGCAGCAACACGGAGGCGCAGTATTTT
CATSSNTEAQYF
>TRBJ2-2|-|-|TRBV28
TGTGCCAGCATGGAGACGAATACGAACACCGGGGAGCTGTTTTTT
CASMETNTNTGELFF
>TRBJ2-3|TRBD2|-|TRBV10-2
TGCGCCAGCAGTGAAAGTAGAACTAGCGGCACAGATACGCAGTATTTT
CASSESRTSGTDTQYF
>TRBJ2-7|TRBD2|-|TRBV30
TGTGCCTGGAGTGGGGGGGGACGCGAGCAGTACTTC
CAWSGGGREQYF
>TRBJ2-7|-|-|TRBV7-9
TGTGCCAGCAGCTTTTCGGGCTACGAGCAGTACTTC
CASSFSGYEQYF
>TRBJ2-3|-|once|TRBV7-2
TGTGCCAGCAGCTTAGCGGGGGGGCCAGCAGATACGCAGTATTTT
CASSLAGGPADTQYF
>TRBJ2-1|-|-|TRBV6-1
TGTGCCAGCAGTGAGGAAGTTAGAAGGGGGGGGATCTTC
CASSEEVRRGGIF
>TRBJ1-5|TRBD1|-|TRBV28
TGTGCCAGCAGTCCCGGGACAGGGATCAATCAGCCCCAGCATTTT
CASSPGTGINQPQHF
>TRBJ2-2|TRBD2|-|TRBV19
TGTGCCAGTAAGACTAGCGGGGGGCTGAACACCGGGGAGCTGTTTTTT
CASKTSGGLNTGELFF
>TRBJ2-7|TRBD1|-|TRBV10-3
TGTGCCATCAGTGACGCACTCGGACAGGGATACTTC
CAISDALGQGYF
>TRBJ2-5|TRBD2|-|TRBV9
TGTGCCAGCAGCGTTACAGGAGCGGGGATAGAGACCCAGTACTTC
CASSVTGAGIETQYF
>TRBJ2-7|TRBD1|few|TRBV6-5
TGTGCCAGCAGGGGGACAGGGTCCTACGAGCAGTACTTC
CASRGTGSYEQYF
>TRBJ1-2|-|once|TRBV5-8
TGTGCCAGCAGCAGGATAACAGGGCTGGAGTATGGCTACACCTTC
CASSRITGLEYGYTF
>TRBJ2-7|TRBD1|-|TRBV28
TGTGCCAGCACTAGGGGGCCCCCCTACGAGCAGTACTTC
CASTRGPPYEQYF
>TRBJ1-4|TRBD1|-|TRBV10-2
TGCGCCAGCAGGCCAACAGGGGGTGCAACTAATGAAAAACTGTTTTTT
CASRPTGGATNEKLFF
>TRBJ1-1|TRBD1|-|TRBV5-1
TGCGCCAGCAGCGACGGACAGGGCGGTTCAGCTTTCTTT
CASSDGQGGSAFF
>TRBJ1-2|-|-|TRBV28
TGTGCCAGCAGTCCGGACAGCTATGGCTACACCTTC
CASSPDSYGYTF
>TRBJ2-3|-|-|TRBV7-9
TGTGCCAGCAGCCAACAGGAGTCAGATACGCAGTATTTT
CASSQQESDTQYF
>TRBJ1-1|TRBD1|few|TRBV25-1
TGTGCCAGCAGTGCTCGGGACAGGGGTTTTAATCTCCGCACTGAAGCTTTCTTT
CASSARDRGFNLRTEAFF
>TRBJ1-1|TRBD1|-|TRBV27
TGTGCCAGCGGGACAGTGAACACTGAAGCTTTCTTT
CASGTVNTEAFF
>TRBJ2-5|TRBD2|-|TRBV11-2
TGTGCCAGCAGGGGGGGGATGGGAAAAGAGACCCAGTACTTC
CASRGGMGKETQYF